This TCR beta chain was profiled in a study of T-cell reconstitution after alpha-beta-depleted transplantation in children. General study findings and limits: T-cell numbers and diversity one year post-transplant derived largely from freshly generated T cells.

Researchers prepared the TCRbeta library using unique molecular identifiers, the study reports. TCRdb processed the PCR reads anew with MiXCR; each CDR3 protein has one entry. The top ten hold 2% to 2.5% of the sample, which has a few hundred thousand distinct CDR3 sequences, about an eighth seen once. The table lists this clonotype with a few counts. Its antigen is unidentified. The CDR3 runs 15 residues. Trimming took off 1 base at V and 5 bases at J, with 15 bases between the two ends. Germline V gene lookup returns CDR1 SGHRS and CDR2 YFSETQ. The specimen comprised PBMCs, mostly from graft donor cells, sampled 360 days after TCRalphabeta/CD19-depleted stem cell transplant. The receptor was derived from a male patient between 10 and 17 years old who had a stem cell transplant for acute myeloid leukemia, so the T cells may come from the graft donor. V gene TRBV5-1 combines with J gene TRBJ2-5; D is ambiguous. This chain's CDR3 is CASSLSLPHGETQYF. CDR3 sequence (DNA): TGCGCCAGCAGCTTGAGTCTACCCCATGGGGAGACCCAGTACTTC.